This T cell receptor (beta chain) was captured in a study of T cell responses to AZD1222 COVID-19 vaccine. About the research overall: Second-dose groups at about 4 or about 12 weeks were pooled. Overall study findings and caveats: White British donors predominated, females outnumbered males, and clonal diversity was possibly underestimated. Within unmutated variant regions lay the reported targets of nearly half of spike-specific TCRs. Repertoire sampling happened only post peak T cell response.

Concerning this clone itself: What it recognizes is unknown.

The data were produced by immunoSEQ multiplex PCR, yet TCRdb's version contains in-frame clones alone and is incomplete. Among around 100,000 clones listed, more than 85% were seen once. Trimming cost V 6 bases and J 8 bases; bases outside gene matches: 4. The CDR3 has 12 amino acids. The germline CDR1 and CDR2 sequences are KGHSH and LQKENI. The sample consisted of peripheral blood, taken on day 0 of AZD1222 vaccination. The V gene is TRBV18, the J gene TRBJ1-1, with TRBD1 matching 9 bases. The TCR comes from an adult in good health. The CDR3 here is CASSRDRGEAFF. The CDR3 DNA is TGTGCCAGCTCGCGTGACAGGGGGGAAGCTTTCTTT.